Sequencing of this T cell receptor (beta chain) was carried out in a study of OX40 agonist ivuxolimab in advanced cancers. Clones were read by immunoSEQ multiplex PCR, and TCRdb kept only the in-frame ones, dropping some. The table has 25,000 to 30,000 clones, approximately 81% seen once. The germline V and J ends were trimmed by 8 bases and 5 bases, with 13 bases remaining between them. The length of the CDR3 is 13 residues. In germline, CDR1 is LNHDA, CDR2 SQIVND (reference sequence). Regarding the study as a whole: It was not determined which antigens were specifically recognized by the peripheral T cells that had undergone clonal expansion.

With respect to this clone: Its antigen is unknown.

The clonotype comes from an adult with an advanced solid tumor such as melanoma, head and neck, liver or kidney cancer. Source: CD4+ or CD8+ T cells sorted from blood, taken in a trial of the OX40 agonist ivuxolimab. V usage is TRBV19 and J usage is TRBJ1-5, with D tentatively TRBD1 (6 bases). The CDR3 loop is CASATGGDQPQHF. The CDR3 nucleotides are TGTGCCAGTGCCACCGGGGGCGATCAGCCCCAGCATTTT.